This T cell receptor beta chain is from a study of beta chain features in type 1 diabetes. It was via CD45RO/CCR7/CD25/CD127/CD95/CD27 that CD4+ naive, central memory, regulatory and stem cell-like memory cells were sorted. Purities in excess of 98% were seen in all sorted populations. Note on this clone: The antigen remains undetermined.

Study-wide results and limits: The naive, central memory and Treg TCRB repertoires looked more alike in patients than they did in healthy donors. Overrepresentation of cells with high TCR expression could result from cDNA sequencing.

V lost 2 bases to trimming and J lost 1 base, with 6 bases between them. CDR3 length: 14 residues. The germline V gene has CDR1 SGHVS and CDR2 FNYEAQ. As every portion of the isolated RNA was reverse transcribed, the sequencing read expressed TCRB transcripts. Here immunoSEQ multiplex PCR was the method, and the copy in TCRdb shows in-frame clones only, minus some. The repertoire consists of over 100,000 clones, with approximately 39% occurring once and the leading ten covering over 0.05%. The source of this sequence is a woman aged 18 to 35 in good health. The specimen sequenced was stem cell memory CD4+ T cells from blood. The chain carries TRBV7-6 and TRBJ1-5; weak D call: TRBD1 (6 bases). Written as DNA, the CDR3 is TGTGCCAGCAGCTTAAGGGGGAGCAATCAGCCCCAGCATTTT. It translates to CASSLRGSNQPQHF.